These T cell receptor beta chains were read from a single sample in a study of blood T cell repertoires in COVID-19. Sequencing was performed with immunoSEQ multiplex PCR; in TCRdb, only in-frame clones are kept and a portion is missing. The repertoire includes some 150,000 clones, approximately 89% of them detected once, and roughly 3.3% sits in the top ten. The source material was peripheral blood. The receptors here all came from a man aged 70 or older with acute or convalescent COVID-19. Both conserved end residues are part of each CDR3. The D gene is left open where the match is weak. Rows may omit the clone size; those that give it use once, few, many or a size class.

v_gene	j_gene	d_gene	abundance	CDR3nt	CDR3aa
TRBV11-2	TRBJ2-7	TRBD2	-	TGTGCCAGCAGCTTCAGCCGCGGGAGTGGGTCCTACGAGCAGTACTTC	CASSFSRGSGSYEQYF
TRBV6-1	TRBJ1-2	TRBD1	-	TGTGCCAGCAGTGAGATTGGCCGGGACAGCGGGGGCTACACCTTC	CASSEIGRDSGGYTF
TRBV20-1	TRBJ2-1	TRBD2	-	TGCAGTGCTAGTCAGCGGGAGTGGACCTACAATGAGCAGTTCTTC	CSASQREWTYNEQFF
TRBV7-9	TRBJ1-1	TRBD1	-	TGTGCCATCGACCCCCGAGACAGGGGAGGAAGCACTGAAGCTTTCTTT	CAIDPRDRGGSTEAFF
TRBV6-5	TRBJ1-5	-	few	TGTGCCAGCATCCCGGGGACACCGAATCAGCCCCAGCATTTT	CASIPGTPNQPQHF
TRBV7-9	TRBJ1-2	-	few	TGTGCCAGCAGCTTCGGGACTCACAGAGGCTACACCTTC	CASSFGTHRGYTF
TRBV28	TRBJ1-5	-	-	TGTGCCAGCAGCTTCTCAGAGGGATGGCAGCCCCAGCATTTT	CASSFSEGWQPQHF
TRBV28	TRBJ1-2	-	-	TGTGCCAGCAGTTTAGTGACAGATTATGGCTACACCTTC	CASSLVTDYGYTF
TRBV7-9	TRBJ1-5	-	-	TGTGCCAGCAGCTTACAGGGCGGACAGCCCCAGCATTTT	CASSLQGGQPQHF
TRBV5-1	TRBJ2-7	TRBD1	few	TGCGCCAGCAGCAGGGACAGGGGGCCCTACGAGCAGTACTTC	CASSRDRGPYEQYF
TRBV5-6	TRBJ2-6	-	-	TGTGCCAGCAGCCAGCCCCCGGGAGGGGCCAACGTCCTGACTTTC	CASSQPPGGANVLTF
TRBV20-1	TRBJ1-2	TRBD1	-	TGCAGTGCTTCCGACAGGGGCGGCTACACCTTC	CSASDRGGYTF
TRBV7-3	TRBJ2-6	TRBD2	-	TGTGCCAGCAGCCCTTTTAGCGGGAGGTCTGGGGCCAACGTCCTGACTTTC	CASSPFSGRSGANVLTF
TRBV9	TRBJ2-3	TRBD2	-	TGTGCCAGCAGCGTAGTGGTGGGAGGGCCGCGAGATACGCAGTATTTT	CASSVVVGGPRDTQYF
TRBV11-2	TRBJ1-3	-	-	TGTGCCAGCTCTGGGGGCCTCAGCTCTGGAAACACCATATATTTT	CASSGGLSSGNTIYF
TRBV30	TRBJ1-6	TRBD1	-	TGTGCCTGGACCGGGACAGCGGAGTCACTCCACTTT	CAWTGTAESLHF